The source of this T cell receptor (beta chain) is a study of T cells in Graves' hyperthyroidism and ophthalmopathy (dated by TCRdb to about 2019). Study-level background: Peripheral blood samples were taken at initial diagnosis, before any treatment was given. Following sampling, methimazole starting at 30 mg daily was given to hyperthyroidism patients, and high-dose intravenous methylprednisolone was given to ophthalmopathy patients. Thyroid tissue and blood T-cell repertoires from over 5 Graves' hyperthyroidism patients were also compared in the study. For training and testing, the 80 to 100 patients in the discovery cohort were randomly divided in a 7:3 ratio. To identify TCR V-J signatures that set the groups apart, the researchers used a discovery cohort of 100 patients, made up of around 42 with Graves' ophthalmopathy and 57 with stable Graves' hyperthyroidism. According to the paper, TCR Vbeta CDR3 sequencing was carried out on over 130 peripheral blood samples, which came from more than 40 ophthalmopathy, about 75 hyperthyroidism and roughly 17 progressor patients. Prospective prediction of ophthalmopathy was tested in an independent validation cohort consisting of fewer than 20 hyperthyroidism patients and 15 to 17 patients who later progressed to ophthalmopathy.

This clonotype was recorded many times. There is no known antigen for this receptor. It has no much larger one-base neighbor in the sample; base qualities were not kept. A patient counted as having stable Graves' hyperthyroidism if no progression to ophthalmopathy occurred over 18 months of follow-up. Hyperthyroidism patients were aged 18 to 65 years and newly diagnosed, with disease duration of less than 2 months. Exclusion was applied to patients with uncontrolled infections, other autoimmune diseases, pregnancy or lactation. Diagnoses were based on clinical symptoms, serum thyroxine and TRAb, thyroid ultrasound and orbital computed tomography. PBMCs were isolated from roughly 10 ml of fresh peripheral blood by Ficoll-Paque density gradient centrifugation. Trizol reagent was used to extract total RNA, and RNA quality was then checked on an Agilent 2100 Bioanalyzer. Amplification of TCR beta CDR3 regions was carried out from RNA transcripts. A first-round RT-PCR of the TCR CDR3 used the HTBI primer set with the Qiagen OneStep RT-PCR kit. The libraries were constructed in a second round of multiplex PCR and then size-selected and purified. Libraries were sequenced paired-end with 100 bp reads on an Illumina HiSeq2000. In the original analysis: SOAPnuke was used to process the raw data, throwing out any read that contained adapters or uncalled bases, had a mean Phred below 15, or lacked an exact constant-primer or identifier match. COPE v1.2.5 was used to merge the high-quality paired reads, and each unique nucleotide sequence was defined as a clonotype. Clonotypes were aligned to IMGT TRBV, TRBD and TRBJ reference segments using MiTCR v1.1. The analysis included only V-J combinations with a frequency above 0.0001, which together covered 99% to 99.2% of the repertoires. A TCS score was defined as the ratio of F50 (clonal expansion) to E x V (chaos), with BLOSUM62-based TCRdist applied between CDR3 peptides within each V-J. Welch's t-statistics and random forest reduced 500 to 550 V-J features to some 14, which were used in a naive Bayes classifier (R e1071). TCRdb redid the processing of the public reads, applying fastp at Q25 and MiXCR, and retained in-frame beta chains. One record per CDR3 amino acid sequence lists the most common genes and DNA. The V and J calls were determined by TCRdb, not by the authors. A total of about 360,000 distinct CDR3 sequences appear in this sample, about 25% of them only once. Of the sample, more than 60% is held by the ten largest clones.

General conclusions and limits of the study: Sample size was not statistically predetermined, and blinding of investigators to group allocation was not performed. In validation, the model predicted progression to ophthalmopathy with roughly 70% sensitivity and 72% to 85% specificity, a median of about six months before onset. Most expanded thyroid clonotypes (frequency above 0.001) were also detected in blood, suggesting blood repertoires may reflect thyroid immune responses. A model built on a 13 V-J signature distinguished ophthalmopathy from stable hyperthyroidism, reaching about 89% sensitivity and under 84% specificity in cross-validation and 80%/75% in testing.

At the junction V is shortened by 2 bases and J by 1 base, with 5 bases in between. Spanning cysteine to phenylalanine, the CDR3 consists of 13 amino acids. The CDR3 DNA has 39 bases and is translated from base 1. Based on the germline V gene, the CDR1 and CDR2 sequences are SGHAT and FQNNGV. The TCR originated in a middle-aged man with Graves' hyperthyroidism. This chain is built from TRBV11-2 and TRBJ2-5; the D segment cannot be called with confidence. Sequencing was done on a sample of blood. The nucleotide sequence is TGTGCCAGCAGCTTAACACGCCAAGAGACCCAGTACTTC. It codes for CASSLTRQETQYF.